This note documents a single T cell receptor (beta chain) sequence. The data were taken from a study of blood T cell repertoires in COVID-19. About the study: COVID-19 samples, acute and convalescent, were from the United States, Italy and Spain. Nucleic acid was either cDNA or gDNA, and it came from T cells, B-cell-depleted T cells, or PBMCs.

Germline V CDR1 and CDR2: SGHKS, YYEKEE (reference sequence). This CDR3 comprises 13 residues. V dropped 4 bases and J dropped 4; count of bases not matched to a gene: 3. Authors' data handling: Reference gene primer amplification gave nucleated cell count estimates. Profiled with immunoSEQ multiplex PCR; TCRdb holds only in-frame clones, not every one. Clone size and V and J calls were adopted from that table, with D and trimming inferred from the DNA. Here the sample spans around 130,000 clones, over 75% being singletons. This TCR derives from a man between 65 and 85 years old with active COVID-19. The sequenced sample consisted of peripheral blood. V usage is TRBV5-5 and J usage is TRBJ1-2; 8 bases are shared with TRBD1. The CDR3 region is CASSKDRAYGYTF. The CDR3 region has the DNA TGTGCCAGCAGCAAGGACAGGGCCTATGGCTACACCTTC.